Listed below are T cell receptor beta chains from one sample, sequenced in a study of cytomegalovirus exposure and HLA in healthy donors. Libraries were prepared by immunoSEQ multiplex PCR; TCRdb keeps only in-frame clonotypes and omits some of them. The sample holds about 360,000 clones, 80% to 90% seen once. The sequenced sample consisted of PBMCs. Receptors originate from a woman aged 18-29 years in good health and CMV-seronegative. The CDR3 runs from the conserved cysteine through the conserved F or W. The order of the fields is clone size, J gene, D gene, V gene, CDR3 DNA, CDR3 protein. The D gene is left open where the match is weak. Where a row states a size, it is once, few, many or the class of an expanded clone; other rows omit it.

NA	TRBJ2-7	TRBD1	TRBV7-6	TGTGCCAGCAGCCGTAGGGGCCTAAGGGACAGGGACTTCTACGAGCAGTACTTC	CASSRRGLRDRDFYEQYF
once	TRBJ2-4	TRBD2	TRBV7-2	TGTGCCAGCAGCCCTCTGGACGGGGTAGCGGGAGTATGGGGCATTCAGTACTTC	CASSPLDGVAGVWGIQYF
NA	TRBJ1-4	NA	TRBV6-6	TGTGCCAGCAGCCTTTCCTACAGGGAAAATTATGAAAAACTGTTTTTT	CASSLSYRENYEKLFF
few	TRBJ2-2	TRBD1	TRBV2	TGTGCCAGCAGTGGGTGGACAGGGGGCGGGGAGCTGTTTTTT	CASSGWTGGGELFF
NA	TRBJ2-3	NA	TRBV7-2	TGTGCCAGCAGCCTGGGGGGACGCACAGATACGCAGTATTTT	CASSLGGRTDTQYF
NA	TRBJ1-5	TRBD1	TRBV6-5	TGTGCCAGCAGTCCCACAGGGGATGGCGATCAGCCCCAGCATTTT	CASSPTGDGDQPQHF
NA	TRBJ1-2	TRBD1	TRBV11-2	TGTGCCAGCAGCCCGACAGGGAACCTCTATGGCTACACCTTC	CASSPTGNLYGYTF
NA	TRBJ1-5	NA	TRBV28	TGTGCCAGCAGTCGACAGAATAGCAATCAGCCCCAGCATTTT	CASSRQNSNQPQHF
NA	TRBJ1-1	TRBD1	TRBV4-1	TGCGCCAGCAGCCAAGATCCCCTTTGGGGACAGAGTGAAGCTTTCTTT	CASSQDPLWGQSEAFF
NA	TRBJ1-2	NA	TRBV5-1	TGCGCCAGCAGCCAGGGAGGGGATTATGGCTACACCTTC	CASSQGGDYGYTF
NA	TRBJ1-1	TRBD1	TRBV27	TGTGCCAGCAGTCCAAGGCAGGGGGTGATGAACACTGAAGCTTTCTTT	CASSPRQGVMNTEAFF
NA	TRBJ1-2	NA	TRBV9	TGTGCCAGCAGCGCTTCAGGGGCCGAGACTGGCTACACCTTC	CASSASGAETGYTF
NA	TRBJ2-7	NA	TRBV27	TGTGCCAGCAGGGACAGATACAAGGGCGCCTACGAGCAGTACTTC	CASRDRYKGAYEQYF
NA	TRBJ2-1	TRBD1	TRBV27	TGTGCCAGCAGTTTATCGAGGACAGGACGCTTCAATGAGCAGTTCTTC	CASSLSRTGRFNEQFF
NA	TRBJ2-7	TRBD1	TRBV28	TGTGCCAGCAGTTGGGACAGCCACTTCTACGAGCAGTACTTC	CASSWDSHFYEQYF
NA	TRBJ1-3	TRBD1	TRBV2	TGTGCCAGCAGTGAAAGGACAGGGGTGGCTGGAAACACCATATATTTT	CASSERTGVAGNTIYF
NA	TRBJ2-3	NA	TRBV28	TGTGCCAGCAGTCGGGGGAACACAGATACGCAGTATTTT	CASSRGNTDTQYF
NA	TRBJ2-1	TRBD1	TRBV5-1	TGCGCCAGCAGCTCGGAGGTTGGGACAGGGGGTCCTGAGCAGTTCTTC	CASSSEVGTGGPEQFF
NA	TRBJ1-2	NA	TRBV29-1	TGCAGCGTTGAAGCGCGGGTAAACTATGGCTACACCTTC	CSVEARVNYGYTF
NA	TRBJ2-7	NA	TRBV2	TGTGCCAGCCGCGGCGGGGTCTCCTACGAGCAGTACTTC	CASRGGVSYEQYF
NA	TRBJ2-7	TRBD1	TRBV10-2	TGCGCCAGCACGGGACAGGGGGGCGACGAGCAGTACTTC	CASTGQGGDEQYF
NA	TRBJ2-1	NA	TRBV5-1	TGCGCCAGCAGCTTGGCAGACGAAAATGAGGGGCAGTTCTTC	CASSLADENEGQFF